Presented here are 17 T cell receptor beta chains from one specimen sequenced in a study of cytomegalovirus exposure and HLA in healthy donors. The primer mix had 60 Vbeta and 13 Jbeta primers. Libraries were prepared by immunoSEQ multiplex PCR; TCRdb keeps only in-frame clonotypes and omits some of them. The table shows 200,000 to 250,000 clones, with approximately 83% occurring only once. Sequencing was carried out using PBMCs. The receptors stem from a boy under 10 years old in good health and CMV-seronegative.

This chain joins TRBV21-1 and TRBJ2-7; no check of the table's D call, TRBD1, against the DNA was made. TRBV21-1 represents a pseudogene. The CDR3 is 14 residues long. The CDR3 reads CASSYRDIFCEQYF. The CDR3 nucleotides read TGTGCCAGCAGTTACCGGGACATCTTCTGCGAGCAGTACTTC.

CDR3 coding DNA: TGCGCCAGCAGCCAGGACAGGGAGCCTTTGGGAGAGCAGTACTTC. Its protein product is CASSQDREPLGEQYF. V gene TRBV5-1 combines with J gene TRBJ2-7; 8 bases align to TRBD1. The CDR3 has 15 residues. Germline CDR1 is SGHRS and CDR2 is YFSETQ. J gave up 7 bases and V 4 bases, and 13 bases lay outside the gene matches.

The chain employs TRBV6-4 and TRBJ2-2; TRBD2 agrees at 9 bases. CDR1 is MRHNA and CDR2 is SNTAGT in the germline V gene. J was trimmed by 3 bases and V by 3 bases; bases with no gene match: 2. This CDR3 has 15 amino acids. The CDR3 coding sequence is TGTGCCAGCAGTGAAGCGGGGGGAGACACCGGGGAGCTGTTTTTT. Amino acid sequence: CASSEAGGDTGELFF.

The chain is built from TRBV6-5 and TRBJ1-1, with D possibly TRBD1 on 5 matching bases. Germline V lookup: CDR1 MNHEY, CDR2 SVGAGI. The V and J ends lost 6 bases and 0 bases respectively, with 11 bases between them. CDR3 length equals 14 residues. The CDR3 here is CASSRRVMNTEAFF. As DNA, the CDR3 is TGTGCCAGCAGCCGCAGGGTCATGAACACTGAAGCTTTCTTT.

The genes are TRBV29-1 and TRBJ1-2; TRBD1 agrees at 11 bases. Germline CDR1 reads SQVTM; CDR2 reads ANQGSEA. The CDR3 is 13 amino acids. The V segment lost 6 bases and the J segment 7 bases; nucleotides outside the gene matches: 7. CDR3 nucleotide sequence: TGCAGCGTCGCGGGACAGGGGGAAAGTGGCTACACCTTC. Its translation is CSVAGQGESGYTF. The variable domain in full, completed from reference TRBV29-1 and TRBJ1-2, reads SAVISQKPSRDICQRGTSLTIQCQVDSQVTMMFWYRQQPGQSLTLIATANQGSEATYESGFVIDKFPISRPNLTFSTLTVSNMSPEDSSIYLCSVAGQGESGYTFGSGTRLTVV.

The chain combines TRBV10-3 with TRBJ2-2; D is unclear. With 6 bases removed from V and 1 base from J, the gap between germline ends came to 6 bases. This CDR3 spans 13 amino acids. The germline CDR1 and CDR2 sequences are ENHRY and SYGVKD. The CDR3 region has the DNA TGTGCCATCAGGGCGGAGAACACCGGGGAGCTGTTTTTT. Encoded protein: CAIRAENTGELFF.

The chain employs TRBV7-9 and TRBJ2-7, with D perhaps matching TRBD2 (6 bases). Per the germline V gene, CDR1 is SEHNR and CDR2 is FQNEAQ (reference sequence). This CDR3 comprises 16 residues. Deletions cut 3 bases from V and 4 bases from J, with 19 bases between. This CDR3 is CASSFNYWEERYEQYF. In DNA form, the CDR3 reads TGTGCCAGCAGCTTTAATTACTGGGAGGAAAGGTACGAGCAGTACTTC.

V and J are TRBV18 and TRBJ1-5; tentatively, D is TRBD1 (5 bases). V lost 3 bases to trimming and J lost 2 bases, with 11 bases between them. CDR1 is KGHSH and CDR2 is LQKENI in the germline V gene. The CDR3 runs to 15 residues. CDR3 sequence: CASSPTGDGNQPQHF. Here the CDR3 DNA reads TGTGCCAGCTCACCTACGGGGGATGGCAATCAGCCCCAGCATTTT.

This chain uses TRBV5-1 with TRBJ2-7; TRBD1 matches at 7 bases. The CDR3 totals 13 residues. Germline CDR1 SGHRS, CDR2 YFSETQ. With 3 bases clipped from V and 3 bases from J, the junction kept 3 bases outside the gene matches. CDR3 sequence: CASSWDRLYEQYF. The CDR3 nucleotides are TGCGCCAGCAGCTGGGACAGACTCTACGAGCAGTACTTC.

The chain joins TRBV27 to TRBJ2-5, with a weak D call TRBD2 (6 bases). The end of the DNA aligns better with TRBJ2-7, so the J call may be wrong. The length of the CDR3 is 13 residues. In germline, CDR1 is MNHEY, CDR2 SMNVEV (reference sequence). Here the CDR3 DNA reads TGTGCCAGCAGTTTGTCGGGGGTCCACGAGCAGTACTTC. Translation: CASSLSGVHEQYF.

The gene calls are TRBV9 and TRBJ2-7; D possibly corresponds to TRBD2 (6 bases). Germline loops: CDR1 SGDLS, CDR2 YYNGEE. Trimming pared 3 bases from V and 4 bases from J, leaving 20 bases between. This CDR3 region has 16 residues. CDR3 residues: CASSGGVGFLSYEQYF. The CDR3 DNA is TGTGCCAGCAGCGGCGGGGTGGGGTTCCTAAGTTACGAGCAGTACTTC. The full variable domain, completed using reference TRBV9 and TRBJ2-7, is DSGVTQTPKHLITATGQRVTLRCSPRSGDLSVYWYQQSLDQGLQFLIQYYNGEERAKGNILERFSAQQFPDLHSELNLSSLELGDSALYFCASSGGVGFLSYEQYFGPGTRLTVT.

The CDR3, as DNA: TGTGCCAGCAGCGTTTCGGTGGGACAGATCAACACCGGGGAGCTGTTTTTT. Residues: CASSVSVGQINTGELFF. This sequence joins TRBV9 and TRBJ2-2; 7 nucleotides line up with TRBD1. V dropped 2 bases and J dropped 2; count of bases not matched to a gene: 9. Germline CDR1 reads SGDLS; CDR2 reads YYNGEE. CDR3 length: 17 amino acids.

V gene TRBV9 combines with J gene TRBJ1-2; 12 bases agree with TRBD1. CDR3 size: 13 residues. Trimming cost V 3 bases and J 7 bases; bases outside gene matches: 1. CDR1 and CDR2 (germline): SGDLS, YYNGEE. CDR3 region: CASSGDRGPGYTF. CDR3 nucleotide sequence: TGTGCCAGCAGCGGGGACAGGGGGCCTGGCTACACCTTC.

This rearrangement joins TRBV30 to TRBJ1-6, with TRBD1 identical over 10 bases. Germline CDR1 reads GTSNPN; CDR2 reads SVGIG (reference sequence). This CDR3 spans 16 amino acids. V lost 1 base, J lost 3 bases, and 3 bases stayed unmatched. CDR3 loop: CAWSDGDRGYNSPLHF. The CDR3 DNA is TGTGCCTGGAGTGACGGGGACAGGGGCTATAATTCACCCCTCCACTTT.

The chain carries TRBV29-1 and TRBJ1-1, with TRBD1 as a possible D gene (6 bases). The CDR3 sequence is 13 residues long. V was cut by 4 bases and J by 1 base, with 10 bases left in between. Germline V lookup: CDR1 SQVTM, CDR2 ANQGSEA. CDR3 bases: TGCAGCGTTGCAGGGGCGGCGAACACTGAAGCTTTCTTT. As protein: CSVAGAANTEAFF.

This clone showed up just a few times. The chain recombines TRBV2 with TRBJ2-7; D may be TRBD1 (6 bases). The V end lost 8 bases, the J end lost 3 bases, and 14 bases lay between the germline ends. Germline values: CDR1 SNHLY, CDR2 FYNNEI. The CDR3 runs 13 residues. CDR3 sequence: CASSGKGGYEQYF. The CDR3 bases are TGTGCCAGCTCCGGGAAAGGGGGCTACGAGCAGTACTTC. The whole variable domain, filled in from reference TRBV2 and TRBJ2-7, reads EPEVTQTPSHQVTQMGQEVILRCVPISNHLYFYWYRQILGQKVEFLVSFYNNEISEKSEIFDDQFSVERPDGSNFTLKIRSTKLEDSAMYFCASSGKGGYEQYFGPGTRLTVT.

The rearrangement uses TRBV5-1 and TRBJ1-1; possibly TRBD1 for D (6 bases). Trimming shortened V by 4 bases and J by 3 bases, and 10 bases separated the two germline ends. The CDR3 has 13 amino acids. In germline, CDR1 is SGHRS, CDR2 YFSETQ. The CDR3 DNA reads TGCGCCAGCAGCCCATCAGGGGACACTGAAGCTTTCTTT. Protein: CASSPSGDTEAFF. Drawing the rest from reference TRBV5-1 and TRBJ1-1, the complete variable domain is KAGVTQTPRYLIKTRGQQVTLSCSPISGHRSVSWYQQTPGQGLQFLFEYFSETQRNKGNFPGRFSGRQFSNSRSEMNVSTLELGDSALYLCASSPSGDTEAFFGQGTRLTVV.